This T cell receptor (beta chain) was captured in a study of cytotoxic CD8 clonotypes in ibrutinib-treated CLL. Study at large: Results showed roughly 24 partial and 2 complete responses; following median around 73 months, around 15 remained remitted, about 12 advanced.

Depth targeted 1 in 200,000 to 1 in 1 million T cells, averaging around 10x coverage per clonotype. Repertoires were generated with immunoSEQ multiplex PCR, while TCRdb's copy carries only in-frame clones and drops some. Seen here are around 200,000 clones, just over 70% observed once, and the top ten hold roughly 6.4%. CDR3 length: 14 residues. CDR1 is MNHNS, CDR2 SASEGT, per germline. V lost 6 bases to trimming and J lost 3 bases, with 11 bases between them. This specimen was PBMCs, taken after 12 months of ibrutinib treatment. The rearrangement links TRBV6-1 to TRBJ2-2; D is perhaps TRBD2 (6 bases). This sequence originates from a human donor with chronic lymphocytic leukemia. DNA for the CDR3: TGTGCCAGCAGGGCTACTAGCTACACCGGGGAGCTGTTTTTT. This encodes CASRATSYTGELFF.